These 18 T cell receptor beta chains were all obtained from the same sample, sequenced in a study of T cells in women clearing cervical HPV infection. Profiled with immunoSEQ multiplex PCR; TCRdb holds only in-frame clones, not every one. The listing records tens of thousands of clones. Sample: blood buffy coat. All receptors come from a woman between 18 and 69 years old with a cervical HPV16 infection that either progressed to CIN3+ or cleared (not recorded which).

As for this clone: Read data end 3 residues before the CDR3 end; the end is taken from the germline J gene. This chain uses TRBV6-1 with TRBJ2-5; 9 bases line up with TRBD1. The CDR3 has 15 residues. The V gene's germline CDR1 is MNHNS and CDR2 SASEGT. V was clipped by 3 bases and J by 4 bases; unmatched bases: 6. CDR3 DNA, as far as it was read: TGTGCCAGCAGTGAGGGACAGGGAGGATTAGAGACC. Its translation: CASSEGQGGLET. The complete CDR3 protein is CASSEGQGGLETQYF.

As to this clone: Coverage ceases 3 residues before the CDR3 finishes, and the germline J gene fills in the end. This chain connects TRBV20-1 to TRBJ2-7; D may be TRBD2 (6 bases). CDR1 is DFQATT and CDR2 is SNEGSKA in the germline V gene (reference sequence). V dropped 8 bases and J dropped 0 bases, with 20 bases sitting between them. The CDR3 runs to 15 residues. CDR3: CSHGPLAVYSYEQYF. The part of the CDR3 DNA that was read is TGCAGTCATGGGCCCTTAGCGGTTTACTCCTACGAG.

On this clone itself: Coverage ceases 3 residues before the CDR3 finishes, and the germline J gene fills in the end. The chain is built from TRBV19 and TRBJ1-5, with 7 bases aligning to TRBD1. Germline lookup yields CDR1 LNHDA and CDR2 SQIVND (reference sequence). The V gene end was trimmed by 5 bases and the J gene end by 5 bases; junction bases not matched to a gene: 6. The CDR3 consists of 14 residues. The CDR3: CASSGPQGDQPQHF. The CDR3 bases that were read are TGTGCCAGTAGTGGACCGCAGGGGGATCAGCCC.

As concerns this clone: Read sequence stops 3 residues before the CDR3 end, and the germline J gene provides the missing end. This chain connects TRBV6-1 to TRBJ1-2; TRBD1 is a possible D gene (5 bases). Germline V CDR1 and CDR2: MNHNS, SASEGT. Trimming stripped 4 bases from V and 6 bases from J, with 18 bases between. The CDR3 runs to 15 residues. The CDR3 bases that were read are TGTGCCAGCAGTGGTGAGGGACTGGTTGTCGATGGC. It encodes CASSGEGLVVDG. The whole CDR3 region reads CASSGEGLVVDGYTF.

For this clone: The sequenced fragment ends 3 residues before the CDR3 boundary, so the rest is inferred from the germline J gene. The J gene is TRBJ1-2, the V gene TRBV7-8, with D unclear. The CDR3 is 16 amino acids. CDR1 and CDR2 (germline): SGHVS, FQNEAQ. The CDR3 DNA, read in part, is TGTGCCAGCAGCCCTCAGCGGGAGGGCCTGTACAATGAC. The encoded protein is CASSPQREGLYND. The CDR3 reads in full as CASSPQREGLYNDYTF. Variable domain in full (rest from reference TRBV7-8 and TRBJ1-2): GAGVSQSPRYKVAKRGQDVALRCDPISGHVSLFWYQQALGQGPEFLTYFQNEAQLDKSGLPSDRFFAERPEGSVSTLKIQRTQQEDSAVYLCASSPQREGLYNDYTFGSGTRLTVV.

A remark on this clone: The CDR3 is cut off 3 residues early in the read; its end comes from the germline J gene. The V gene is TRBV4-1, the J gene TRBJ2-5; D is unclear. The germline V gene encodes CDR1 MGHRA and CDR2 YSYEKL. This CDR3 spans 15 amino acids. Trimming took 1 base from V and 1 from J, leaving 10 bases between them. The part of the CDR3 DNA that was read is TGCGCCAGCAGCCAAGTAGGGTTAACCCAAGAGACC. This gives the protein CASSQVGLTQET. The CDR3 reads in full as CASSQVGLTQETQYF.

Comment on this clone: The observed sequence ends 3 residues before the CDR3 terminus, with the missing tail filled in from the germline J gene. The chain joins TRBV18 to TRBJ2-2; D unresolved. Germline lookup yields CDR1 KGHSH and CDR2 LQKENI. The length of the CDR3 is 15 residues. V was pared by 3 bases and J by 1 base, with 9 bases between. CDR3 DNA, as far as it was read: TGTGCCAGCTCACCCTCCGGCGGGAACACCGGGGAG. Amino acids: CASSPSGGNTGE. The full CDR3 protein is CASSPSGGNTGELFF.

On this clone itself: The read halts 3 residues ahead of the CDR3 end, with the missing end drawn from the germline J gene. The chain is built from TRBV5-1 and TRBJ1-4; a possible D gene is TRBD1 (5 bases). V gave up 4 bases and J gave up 0 bases, with 10 bases separating them. This CDR3 spans 15 amino acids. The germline gives CDR1 SGHRS, CDR2 YFSETQ. CDR3 sequence: CASSMAGTTNEKLFF. The sequenced part of the CDR3 DNA is TGCGCCAGCAGCATGGCAGGGACAACTAATGAAAAA. The entire variable domain, with the rest obtained from reference TRBV5-1 and TRBJ1-4, is as follows: KAGVTQTPRYLIKTRGQQVTLSCSPISGHRSVSWYQQTPGQGLQFLFEYFSETQRNKGNFPGRFSGRQFSNSRSEMNVSTLELGDSALYLCASSMAGTTNEKLFFGSGTQLSVL.

About this clone itself: The CDR3 end lies 3 residues beyond the end of the read and is filled in from the germline J gene. The chain is built from TRBV2 and TRBJ2-1, with TRBD2 identical over 13 bases. The V gene end was trimmed by 10 bases and the J gene end by 0 bases; junction bases not matched to a gene: 6. CDR3 length: 16 residues. Germline V CDR1 and CDR2: SNHLY, FYNNEI. The CDR3 bases that were read are TGTGCCACCCTGGGACTAGCGGGATCCTCCTACAATGAG. This encodes CATLGLAGSSYNE. The CDR3 in its entirety is CATLGLAGSSYNEQFF. Full variable domain (missing parts from reference TRBV2 and TRBJ2-1): EPEVTQTPSHQVTQMGQEVILRCVPISNHLYFYWYRQILGQKVEFLVSFYNNEISEKSEIFDDQFSVERPDGSNFTLKIRSTKLEDSAMYFCATLGLAGSSYNEQFFGPGTRLTVL.

As to this clone: Sequencing ends 3 residues short of the CDR3 end; the germline J gene provides the rest. V usage is TRBV19 and J usage is TRBJ1-2, with D uncertain. Germline-derived CDR1 and CDR2 are LNHDA and SQIVND (reference sequence). The CDR3 has 15 amino acids. The CDR3 sequence is CASSLTPQSYNDYTF. The part of the CDR3 DNA that was read is TGTGCCAGTAGTTTGACTCCACAATCCTACAATGAC.

In regard to this clone: Read coverage stops 3 residues before the CDR3 terminus; the germline J gene supplies the remainder. The chain uses TRBV5-1 and TRBJ2-7, with D possibly TRBD2 on 5 matching bases. This CDR3 has 16 amino acids. Germline CDR1 and CDR2: SGHRS and YFSETQ. Trimming left V 4 bases short and J 2 bases short, with 19 bases between. The sequenced CDR3 bases are TGCGCCAGCAGCCTGCTACCCCAGGAGACTACCTACGAG. This encodes CASSLLPQETTYE. The CDR3 as a whole reads CASSLLPQETTYEQYF.

Note on this clone: The read finishes 3 residues shy of the CDR3 end, and the germline J gene is used to complete it. V is TRBV29-1 and J is TRBJ2-7; 7 nucleotides match TRBD2. The CDR3 totals 13 residues. Germline lookup yields CDR1 SQVTM and CDR2 ANQGSEA. V dropped 2 bases and J dropped 5; count of bases not matched to a gene: 6. The chain's CDR3 is CSVEPGGSDEQYF. The covered CDR3 bases are TGCAGCGTTGAACCGGGGGGAAGCGACGAG.

Notes on this clone: From the germline J gene comes the end of the CDR3, since the read stops 3 residues before it. The V call is TRBV29-1, the J call TRBJ1-2; D possibly corresponds to TRBD1 (6 bases). Per the germline V gene, CDR1 is SQVTM and CDR2 is ANQGSEA. The CDR3 extends over 12 amino acids. The CDR3 DNA, read in part, is TGCAGCGTTTTATTACAGGGTGGCGAC. Its protein is CSVLLQGGD. The whole CDR3 sequence reads CSVLLQGGDYTF. Complete variable domain (other parts from reference TRBV29-1 and TRBJ1-2): SAVISQKPSRDICQRGTSLTIQCQVDSQVTMMFWYRQQPGQSLTLIATANQGSEATYESGFVIDKFPISRPNLTFSTLTVSNMSPEDSSIYLCSVLLQGGDYTFGSGTRLTVV.

Remarks on this clone: The missing CDR3 end, 3 residues past where the read stops, is filled in from the germline J gene. This chain links TRBV12-3 or TRBV12-4 with TRBJ2-3, with D possibly matching TRBD1 (5 bases). V was cut by 5 bases and J by 2 bases, with 23 bases left in between. This CDR3 comprises 18 residues. CDR3 region: CASSPPKSETAITDTQYF. Partial CDR3 DNA: TGTGCCAGCAGTCCCCCAAAGTCGGAGACAGCGATCACAGATACG.

Concerning this clone itself: The CDR3 goes on 3 residues after the read ends, and that part is filled in from the germline J gene. V usage is TRBV2 and J usage is TRBJ1-3, with D possibly TRBD1 on 5 matching bases. This CDR3 region has 17 residues. The V end was cut by 6 bases, the J end by 0 bases, with 18 bases between. The germline gives CDR1 SNHLY, CDR2 FYNNEI. The sequenced CDR3 bases are TGTGCCAGCAGCCGCAGTTTCAGGGCTCTCTCTGGAAACACC. Translated: CASSRSFRALSGNT. The full CDR3 reads CASSRSFRALSGNTIYF.

The sequenced part of the CDR3 DNA is TGTGCTAGTGGTTTTTTCGGGTCCTACGAG. Protein product: CASGFFGSYE. The complete CDR3 sequence is CASGFFGSYEQYF. This chain joins TRBV12-5 and TRBJ2-7; D call uncertain. The read comes to an end 3 residues before the CDR3 does, leaving the germline J gene to fill in the end. V dropped 3 bases and J dropped 1 base, with 7 bases sitting between them. Germline values: CDR1 LGHNT, CDR2 FRNRAP. This CDR3 contains 13 residues.

In the case of this clone: The read is 3 residues too short to cover the CDR3 end, so that end is filled in from the germline J gene. The chain is built from TRBV2 and TRBJ2-7; D possibly corresponds to TRBD2 (6 bases). The CDR3 loop spans 14 amino acids. CDR1 and CDR2 from the germline V gene are SNHLY and FYNNEI. The V end was cut by 6 bases, the J end by 2 bases, with 14 bases between. CDR3 amino acids: CASRPEGSPYEQYF. The DNA read from the CDR3 is TGTGCCAGCAGGCCGGAGGGGTCCCCCTACGAG.

As concerns this clone: The read ends 3 residues early relative to the CDR3; the germline J gene fills the gap. V and J are TRBV7-9 and TRBJ1-2; unclear D gene. CDR1 is SEHNR and CDR2 is FQNEAQ in the germline V gene (reference sequence). This CDR3 has 14 residues. The sequenced part of the CDR3 DNA is TGTGCCAGCAGCGACGGACTAGCGGACTACGAC. It translates to CASSDGLADYD. The full CDR3 reads CASSDGLADYDYTF.